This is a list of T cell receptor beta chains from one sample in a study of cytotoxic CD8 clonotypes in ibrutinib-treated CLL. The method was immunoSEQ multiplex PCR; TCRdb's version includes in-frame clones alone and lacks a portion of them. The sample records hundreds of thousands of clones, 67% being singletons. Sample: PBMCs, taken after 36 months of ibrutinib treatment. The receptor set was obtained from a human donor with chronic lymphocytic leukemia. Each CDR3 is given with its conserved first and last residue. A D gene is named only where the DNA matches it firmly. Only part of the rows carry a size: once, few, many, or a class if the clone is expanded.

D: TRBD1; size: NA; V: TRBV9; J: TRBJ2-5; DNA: TGTGCCAGCAGCGTTTCAGGGGGCGGAGAGACCCAGTACTTC; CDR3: CASSVSGGGETQYF
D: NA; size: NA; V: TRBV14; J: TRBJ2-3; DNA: TGTGCCAGCAGCCGCTTACTATTGGGGGCCGTGACAGATACGCAGTATTTT; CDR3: CASSRLLLGAVTDTQYF
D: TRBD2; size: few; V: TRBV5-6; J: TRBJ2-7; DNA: TGTGCCAGCAGCGATGGACTAGCGGGTGTCTACGAGCAGTACTTC; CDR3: CASSDGLAGVYEQYF
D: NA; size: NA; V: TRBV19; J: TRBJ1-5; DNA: TGTGCCAGCGGGCTGAACTCCAAGCATTTT; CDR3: CASGLNSKHF
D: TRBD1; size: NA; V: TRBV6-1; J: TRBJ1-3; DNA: TGTGCCAGCGACAGGGGAATCTCTGGAAACACCATATATTTT; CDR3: CASDRGISGNTIYF
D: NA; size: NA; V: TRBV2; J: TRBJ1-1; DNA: TGTGCCAGCAAACAGGGTACTGAAGCTTTCTTT; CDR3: CASKQGTEAFF
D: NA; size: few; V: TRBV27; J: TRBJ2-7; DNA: TGTGCCAGCAGTTTAAGGGGGGGGATTCCGTACTTC; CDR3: CASSLRGGIPYF
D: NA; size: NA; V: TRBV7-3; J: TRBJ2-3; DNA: TGTGCCAGCAGCTTACGGCCAGGGATCACAGATACGCAGTATTTT; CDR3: CASSLRPGITDTQYF
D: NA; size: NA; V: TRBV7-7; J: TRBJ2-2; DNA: TGTGCCAGCAGCTCCTCCGGGCGAGTCGGGGAGCTGTTTTTT; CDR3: CASSSSGRVGELFF
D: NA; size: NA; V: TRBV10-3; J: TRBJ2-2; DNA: TGTGCCATCAGTCCCTCGGGGGATCCTGAGTTGTTTTTT; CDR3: CAISPSGDPELFF
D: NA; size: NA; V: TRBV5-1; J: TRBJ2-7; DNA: TGCGCCAGCAGCTTGGTGTTAGGGGACGAGCAGTACTTC; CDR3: CASSLVLGDEQYF
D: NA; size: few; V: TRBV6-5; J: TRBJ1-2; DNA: TGTGCCAGCAGTTACATTAGTCCTCTCTATGGCTACACCTTC; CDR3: CASSYISPLYGYTF
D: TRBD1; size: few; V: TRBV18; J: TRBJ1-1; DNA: TGTGCCAGCTCTTTCGGGACAGAGACTGAAGCTTTCTTT; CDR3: CASSFGTETEAFF
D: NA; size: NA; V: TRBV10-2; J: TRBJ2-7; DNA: TGCGCCAGCTCCCGGACGGGGGGCGGATTCGACGAGCAGTACTTC; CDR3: CASSRTGGGFDEQYF
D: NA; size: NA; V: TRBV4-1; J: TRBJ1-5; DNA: TGCGCCAGCAGCCAACCGGGGTCTAATCAGCCCCAGCATTTT; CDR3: CASSQPGSNQPQHF
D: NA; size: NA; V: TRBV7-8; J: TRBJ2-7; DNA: TGTGCCAGCAGCTTCTTGATCTTCCCCTACGAGCAGTACTTC; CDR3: CASSFLIFPYEQYF
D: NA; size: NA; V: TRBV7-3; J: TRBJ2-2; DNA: TGTGCCAGCAGCTTAAAGGGAACCGGGCGGGCGACTTTCCCCGGGGAGCTGTTTTTT; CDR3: CASSLKGTGRATFPGELFF
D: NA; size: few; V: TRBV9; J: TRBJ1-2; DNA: TGTGCCAGCAGCGTAGGTGCACATAACTATGGCTACACCTTC; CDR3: CASSVGAHNYGYTF
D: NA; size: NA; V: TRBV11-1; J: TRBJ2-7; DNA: TGTGCCAGCAGCACAGGACAGCCCTACGAGCAGTACTTC; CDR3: CASSTGQPYEQYF
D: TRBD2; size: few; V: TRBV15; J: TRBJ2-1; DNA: TGTGCCACCAGCAGGGCCCGGACTAGCGGGAACAATGAGCAGTTCTTC; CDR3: CATSRARTSGNNEQFF
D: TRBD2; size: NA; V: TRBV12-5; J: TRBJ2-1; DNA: TGTGCTAGTGGTTTGGCGGGACTAGCGGATGTTGAGCAGTTCTTC; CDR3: CASGLAGLADVEQFF
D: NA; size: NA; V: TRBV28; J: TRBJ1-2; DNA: TGTGCCAGCAGTCCCGTAGGTGGTCCCTATGGCTACACCTTC; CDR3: CASSPVGGPYGYTF
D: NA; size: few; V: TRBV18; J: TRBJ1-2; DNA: TGTGCCAGCTCACCATGGTTCAGGGGCGCGGGTGGCTACACCTTC; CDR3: CASSPWFRGAGGYTF
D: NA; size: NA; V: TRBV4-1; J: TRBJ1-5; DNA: TGCGCCAGCAGCCAAGGGGTGAGGGCAGGGTCAAATCAGCCCCAGCATTTT; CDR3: CASSQGVRAGSNQPQHF
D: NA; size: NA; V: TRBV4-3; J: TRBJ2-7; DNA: TGCGCCAGCAGCCAAGATTCACGAGGAGGGGACTCCTACGAGCAGTACTTC; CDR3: CASSQDSRGGDSYEQYF
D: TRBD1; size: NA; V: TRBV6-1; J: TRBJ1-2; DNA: TGTGCCAGCAGGCAGCGACAGGGGCCCGGCTACACCTTC; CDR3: CASRQRQGPGYTF
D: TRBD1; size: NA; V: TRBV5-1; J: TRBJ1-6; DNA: TGCGCCAGCAGCTTGGTCGCCAGGGGGGCTGACAATTCACCCCTCCACTTT; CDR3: CASSLVARGADNSPLHF
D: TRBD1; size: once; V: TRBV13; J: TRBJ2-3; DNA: TGTGCCAGCAGCCCATACCGGGACAGGTGGGGCCTCACAGATACGCAGTATTTT; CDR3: CASSPYRDRWGLTDTQYF
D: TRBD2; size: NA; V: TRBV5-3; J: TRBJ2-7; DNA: TGTGCCAGAAGCTTGGGACTAGCGGGAAGCTACGAGCAGTACTTC; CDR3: CARSLGLAGSYEQYF
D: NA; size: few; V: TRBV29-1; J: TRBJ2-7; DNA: TGCAGCGTTGGGTCCTACGAGCAGTACTTC; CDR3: CSVGSYEQYF
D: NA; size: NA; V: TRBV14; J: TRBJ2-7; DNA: TGTGCCAGCAGCCAGAGGGGACTTTCCTACGAGCAGTACTTC; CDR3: CASSQRGLSYEQYF
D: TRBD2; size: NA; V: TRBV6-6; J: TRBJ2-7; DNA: TGTGCCAGCAGTTCCTGGACTAGCCTCTACGAGCAGTACTTC; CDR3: CASSSWTSLYEQYF
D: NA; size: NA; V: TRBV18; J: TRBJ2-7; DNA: TGTGCCAGCTCACCCCCGACACTCAGACCAACCTACGAGCAGTACTTC; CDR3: CASSPPTLRPTYEQYF
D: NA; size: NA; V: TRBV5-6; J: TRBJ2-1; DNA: TGTGCCAGCAGCTTTGGAGTGCGGGAAGCCTACAATGAGCAGTTCTTC; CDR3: CASSFGVREAYNEQFF
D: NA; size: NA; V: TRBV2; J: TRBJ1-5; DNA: TGTGCCAGCAGGCGAAGGGCCCAAAATCAGCCCCAGCATTTT; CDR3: CASRRRAQNQPQHF
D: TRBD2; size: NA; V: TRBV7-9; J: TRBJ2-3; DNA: TGTGCCAGCAGCTTAGCTGCGGGAGAGGAAGATACGCAGTATTTT; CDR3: CASSLAAGEEDTQYF
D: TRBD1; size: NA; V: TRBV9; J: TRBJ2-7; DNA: TGTGCCAGCAGCGCACGGGACAGTATCTCCTACGAGCAGTACTTC; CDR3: CASSARDSISYEQYF
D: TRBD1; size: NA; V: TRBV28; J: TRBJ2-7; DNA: TGTGCCAGCAGCTGGACAGGGGGCGGCGAGCAGTACTTC; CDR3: CASSWTGGGEQYF
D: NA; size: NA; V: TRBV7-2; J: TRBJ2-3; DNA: TGTGCCAGCAGCGCCGTATCATCGGGTACGCAGTATTTT; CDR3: CASSAVSSGTQYF
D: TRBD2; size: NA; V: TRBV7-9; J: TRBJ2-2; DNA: TGTGCCAGCAGCTCTAGCGGGACAAACACCGGGGAGCTGTTTTTT; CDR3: CASSSSGTNTGELFF
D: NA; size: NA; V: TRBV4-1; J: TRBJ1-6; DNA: TGCGCCAGCAGCCACCTCTCAGGGACGGGTAATTCACCCCTCCACTTT; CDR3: CASSHLSGTGNSPLHF
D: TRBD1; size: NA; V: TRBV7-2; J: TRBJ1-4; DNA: TGTGCCAGCAGCCCGGGACAGGGGGAAAAACTGTTTTTT; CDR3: CASSPGQGEKLFF
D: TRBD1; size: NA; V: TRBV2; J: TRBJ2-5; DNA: TGTGCCAGCAGCATTATACAGGGGGTCCAAGAGACCCAGTACTTC; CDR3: CASSIIQGVQETQYF
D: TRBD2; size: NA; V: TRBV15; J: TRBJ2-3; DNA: TGTGCCACCAGCAGAGGGGGACTAGCGGGGGCCAATACGCAGTATTTT; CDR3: CATSRGGLAGANTQYF
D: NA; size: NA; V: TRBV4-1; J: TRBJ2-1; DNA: TGCGCCAGCAGCCAAGTGGGGACCCTATACAATGAGCAGTTCTTC; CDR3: CASSQVGTLYNEQFF